These 27 T cell receptor beta chains originate from one sample sequenced in a study of cytomegalovirus exposure and HLA in healthy donors. The repertoire was sequenced with immunoSEQ multiplex PCR; TCRdb's copy has only in-frame clones and lacks some. This sample has roughly 150,000 clones, with 80% to 90% found just once. Sequenced sample: PBMCs. Every receptor here comes from a woman in her 30s in good health and CMV-seronegative.

This rearrangement joins TRBV7-8 to TRBJ2-1; TRBD2 matches at 7 bases. The CDR3 runs 17 residues. The germline gives CDR1 SGHVS, CDR2 FQNEAQ. V trimming: 0 bases; J trimming: 2 bases; junction bases outside the gene matches: 7. CDR3 sequence: CASSLALGLGTYNEQFF. Here the CDR3 DNA reads TGTGCCAGCAGCTTAGCCCTTGGACTAGGGACCTACAATGAGCAGTTCTTC. The full variable domain, completed using reference TRBV7-8 and TRBJ2-1, is GAGVSQSPRYKVAKRGQDVALRCDPISGHVSLFWYQQALGQGPEFLTYFQNEAQLDKSGLPSDRFFAERPEGSVSTLKIQRTQQEDSAVYLCASSLALGLGTYNEQFFGPGTRLTVL.

This chain uses TRBV6-5 with TRBJ1-1; D is ambiguous. Trimming left V 7 bases short and J 1 base short, with 4 bases between. Germline CDR1 MNHEY, CDR2 SVGAGI. CDR3 length: 11 amino acids. This CDR3 reads CASIQNTEAFF. Written as DNA, the CDR3 is TGTGCCAGCATACAGAACACTGAAGCTTTCTTT.

J is TRBJ2-1 and V is TRBV7-8, with 8 bases lining up with TRBD2. There are 17 residues in the CDR3. V dropped 5 bases and J dropped 0; count of bases not matched to a gene: 9. The germline V gene has CDR1 SGHVS and CDR2 FQNEAQ. CDR3 sequence: CASSPMTSASSYNEQFF. CDR3 nucleotides: TGTGCCAGCAGCCCAATGACTAGCGCGAGCTCCTACAATGAGCAGTTCTTC.

Here the CDR3 reads CASSLEAAYYGYTF. DNA for the CDR3: TGTGCCAGCAGTTTAGAGGCGGCTTACTATGGCTACACCTTC. The chain couples TRBV28 to TRBJ1-2; D is unclear. Deletions cut 2 bases from V and 3 bases from J, with 10 bases between. CDR3 size: 14 residues. Germline assignment: CDR1 MDHEN and CDR2 SYDVKM.

V gene TRBV11-2 combines with J gene TRBJ2-1, with TRBD2 matching over 7 bases. The CDR3 contains 15 residues. Germline V gene lookup returns CDR1 SGHAT and CDR2 FQNNGV. V lost 5 bases, J lost 4 bases, and 8 bases stayed unmatched. The CDR3, as DNA: TGTGCCAGCAGCCCAGCTAGCGGTGATTACAATGAGCAGTTCTTC. Translation gives CASSPASGDYNEQFF.

The V call is TRBV2, the J call TRBJ2-1, with TRBD2 as a possible D gene (7 bases). Trimming removed 4 bases at V and 4 bases at J, with 14 bases between. The CDR3 sequence is 15 residues long. From germline, CDR1 is SNHLY and CDR2 FYNNEI. The CDR3 here is CASSGGAGAYNEQFF. The DNA of the CDR3 is TGTGCCAGCAGTGGGGGGGCGGGAGCGTACAATGAGCAGTTCTTC.

This sequence joins TRBV27 and TRBJ2-7, with D tentatively TRBD2 (6 bases). Germline-derived CDR1 and CDR2 are MNHEY and SMNVEV (reference sequence). The CDR3 runs 15 residues. Trimming cost V 2 bases and J 5 bases, with 16 bases left between them. The CDR3 DNA reads TGTGCCAGCAGTTTAGGAGGGTACGGGCCTAACGAGCAGTACTTC. Protein product: CASSLGGYGPNEQYF.

This clone has only a few counts. This sequence joins TRBV2 and TRBJ1-1; 7 bases fit TRBD1. CDR1 is SNHLY, CDR2 FYNNEI, per germline. Unmatched junction bases numbered 11, after V lost 4 bases and J lost 0 bases. This CDR3 region has 17 residues. In DNA form, the CDR3 reads TGTGCCAGCAGTGCGAGGGGGCGATCGTCAATGAACACTGAAGCTTTCTTT. Amino acids: CASSARGRSSMNTEAFF.

The chain is built from TRBV2 and TRBJ2-6; D remains unclear. Per the germline V gene, CDR1 is SNHLY and CDR2 is FYNNEI. The CDR3 contains 15 residues. With 3 bases removed from V and 0 bases from J, the gap between germline ends came to 6 bases. The chain's CDR3 is CASSDGFSGANVLTF. CDR3 DNA: TGTGCCAGCAGTGATGGGTTCTCTGGGGCCAACGTCCTGACTTTC.

V is TRBV6-1 and J is TRBJ1-5, with D hard to call. CDR3 length: 14 residues. The germline CDR1 and CDR2 sequences are MNHNS and SASEGT. Deletions cut 4 bases from V and 0 bases from J, with 7 bases between. CDR3 nucleotides: TGTGCCAGCAGTGCTAGTCATAGCAATCAGCCCCAGCATTTT. It translates to CASSASHSNQPQHF.

The rearrangement links TRBV7-2 to TRBJ2-5; 10 bases are shared with TRBD2. V lost 2 bases and J lost 4; bases outside the gene matches: 7. Germline CDR1 SGHTA, CDR2 FQGNSA. CDR3 length equals 16 residues. The CDR3 bases are TGTGCCAGCAGCTTAAGCAGCGGGGGGGCCCGAGAGACCCAGTACTTC. Translating gives CASSLSSGGARETQYF.

In DNA, the CDR3 is TGTGCCAGCAGCGTACGGACAGGGGGTTCCAGTAGCACAGATACGCAGTATTTT. Amino acid sequence: CASSVRTGGSSSTDTQYF. This chain links TRBV9 with TRBJ2-3, with TRBD1 matching 10 bases. V trimming: 1 base; J trimming: 0 bases; junction bases outside the gene matches: 8. The CDR3 runs to 18 residues. CDR1 SGDLS and CDR2 YYNGEE come from the germline V gene. Based on the CDR3 plus reference TRBV9 and TRBJ2-3, the full variable domain is DSGVTQTPKHLITATGQRVTLRCSPRSGDLSVYWYQQSLDQGLQFLIQYYNGEERAKGNILERFSAQQFPDLHSELNLSSLELGDSALYFCASSVRTGGSSSTDTQYFGPGTRLTVL.

The gene calls are TRBV7-2 and TRBJ2-2, with no clear D. V was pared by 5 bases and J by 1 base, with 5 bases between. Per the germline V gene, CDR1 is SGHTA and CDR2 is FQGNSA. CDR3 length equals 13 residues. The CDR3 here is CASSPWNTGELFF. CDR3 in DNA: TGTGCCAGCAGCCCCTGGAACACCGGGGAGCTGTTTTTT.

This rearrangement joins TRBV6-1 to TRBJ1-5; D not certain. The CDR3 is 12 residues long. The V end lost 3 bases, the J end lost 12 bases, and 12 bases lay between the germline ends. Germline V CDR1 and CDR2: MNHNS, SASEGT. The CDR3 reads CASSDQHRFQHF. CDR3 nucleotide sequence: TGTGCCAGCAGTGATCAACACCGATTCCAGCATTTT.

The gene calls are TRBV5-4 and TRBJ2-1; D might be TRBD1 or TRBD2, each matching 5 bases. Trimming removed 6 bases from V and 2 bases from J, with 15 bases in between. The CDR3 loop spans 15 amino acids. Germline CDR1 SGHNT, CDR2 YYREEE (reference sequence). CDR3: CASKVRGSAYNEQFF. In DNA form, the CDR3 reads TGTGCCAGCAAAGTGAGGGGTTCGGCCTACAATGAGCAGTTCTTC.

The chain recombines TRBV27 with TRBJ2-7, with 9 bases aligning to TRBD1. The CDR3 has 15 residues. V was clipped by 7 bases and J by 0 bases; unmatched bases: 7. The germline V gene encodes CDR1 MNHEY and CDR2 SMNVEV (reference sequence). The CDR3 bases are TGTGCCAGCACCTCCGGGACAGGGCGCTCCTACGAGCAGTACTTC. Translation gives CASTSGTGRSYEQYF.

Remarks on this clone: Additional DNA sequences in this sample encode the identical CDR3. The chain joins TRBV7-2 to TRBJ1-5, with D unresolved. Trimming removed 3 bases from V and 5 bases from J, with 8 bases in between. CDR3 size: 13 residues. From germline, CDR1 is SGHTA and CDR2 FQGNSA. In nucleotides, the CDR3 is TGTGCCAGCAGCTTGGCGTGGGATCAGCCCCAGCATTTT. It encodes CASSLAWDQPQHF.

The chain recombines TRBV11-3 with TRBJ2-2; TRBD2 matches at 7 bases. CDR1 SGHNT and CDR2 YENEEA come from the germline V gene. J gave up 7 bases and V 6 bases, and 11 bases lay outside the gene matches. This CDR3 has 15 residues. CDR3 amino acids: CASSSSSGGIGELFF. The CDR3, as DNA: TGTGCCAGCAGTTCCTCGTCGGGGGGTATCGGGGAGCTGTTTTTT. The variable domain in full, with the rest retrieved from reference TRBV11-3 and TRBJ2-2, is EAGVVQSPRYKIIEKKQPVAFWCNPISGHNTLYWYLQNLGQGPELLIRYENEEAVDDSQLPKDRFSAERLKGVDSTLKIQPAELGDSAVYLCASSSSSGGIGELFFGEGSRLTVL.

The chain recombines TRBV10-3 with TRBJ1-4, with D possibly being TRBD1 (5 bases). The CDR3 spans 15 residues. V was pared by 10 bases and J by 8 bases, with 23 bases between. The V gene's germline CDR1 is ENHRY and CDR2 SYGVKD. The DNA for the CDR3 is TGTGCCACCTCCGGGACGGAGCGGTCAGGGGAAAAACTGTTTTTT. Protein sequence: CATSGTERSGEKLFF.

This sequence joins TRBV5-6 and TRBJ1-4; D not resolved. Trimming removed 4 bases from V and 7 bases from J, with 8 bases in between. Looked up from germline, CDR1 is SGHDT and CDR2 is YYEEEE. This CDR3 is 12 amino acids long. In DNA, the CDR3 is TGTGCCAGCAGCGTCGGACTTGAAAAACTGTTTTTT. Its protein product is CASSVGLEKLFF.

The chain recombines TRBV6-6 with TRBJ1-1; D perhaps matches TRBD1 (5 bases). V lost 10 bases and J lost 3, with 15 bases in between. Germline V gene sequence: CDR1 MNHNY, CDR2 SVGAGI (reference sequence). The CDR3 is 13 amino acids. CDR3 amino acids: CATWGSTDTEAFF. CDR3 DNA: TGTGCCACCTGGGGGTCTACAGACACTGAAGCTTTCTTT.

V gene TRBV19 combines with J gene TRBJ1-1; D gene ambiguous. V lost 6 bases to trimming and J lost 3 bases, with 17 bases between them. From germline, CDR1 is LNHDA and CDR2 SQIVND (reference sequence). The CDR3 loop spans 15 amino acids. The CDR3 spells CASRTTAARHTEAFF. CDR3 nucleotides: TGTGCCAGTAGGACTACAGCTGCCCGGCACACTGAAGCTTTCTTT.

This clone was found once. The chain carries TRBV13 and TRBJ1-1; TRBD1 is a possible D gene (5 bases). The germline V gene has CDR1 PRHDT and CDR2 FYEKMQ (reference sequence). This CDR3 is built from 14 residues. The V end was cut by 5 bases, the J end by 3 bases, with 13 bases between. The CDR3 loop reads CASSRLQGYTEAFF. The CDR3 DNA reads TGTGCCAGCAGCCGCCTTCAGGGTTACACTGAAGCTTTCTTT.

This clone is a singleton in its sample. J is TRBJ1-2 and V is TRBV7-2, with 10 bases lining up with TRBD1. From germline, CDR1 is SGHTA and CDR2 FQGNSA. This CDR3 has 15 amino acids. The ends lost 5 bases at V and 4 bases at J; junction bases unmatched: 7. CDR3 residues: CASSPRQGASYGYTF. The CDR3 nucleotides read TGTGCCAGCAGCCCTCGACAGGGGGCTAGCTATGGCTACACCTTC. The full variable domain, its missing parts supplied by reference TRBV7-2 and TRBJ1-2, is GAGVSQSPSNKVTEKGKDVELRCDPISGHTALYWYRQSLGQGLEFLIYFQGNSAPDKSGLPSDRFSAERTGGSVSTLTIQRTQQEDSAVYLCASSPRQGASYGYTFGSGTRLTVV.

The chain couples TRBV25-1 to TRBJ2-5, with 9 nucleotides matching TRBD1. This CDR3 is 16 amino acids long. Germline trimming cut 3 bases from V and 4 bases from J; bases unmatched to any gene: 9. CDR1 MGHDK and CDR2 SYGVNS come from the germline V gene. The CDR3 sequence is CASSDFTGGRGETQYF. The CDR3 coding sequence is TGTGCCAGCAGTGACTTCACAGGGGGCAGGGGAGAGACCCAGTACTTC.

In its sample, this clone was seen once. V and J are TRBV15 and TRBJ2-6; D uncertain. The CDR3 sequence is 15 residues long. Germline V CDR1 and CDR2: LNHNV, YYDKDF (reference sequence). Trimming removed 3 bases from V and 2 bases from J, with 8 bases in between. The CDR3 sequence: CATSSDGAGANVLTF. The CDR3 region has the DNA TGTGCCACCAGCAGCGACGGTGCTGGGGCCAACGTCCTGACTTTC.

The chain carries TRBV9 and TRBJ1-1; unclear D gene. The V end lost 0 bases, the J end lost 0 bases, and 3 bases lay between the germline ends. Germline assignment: CDR1 SGDLS and CDR2 YYNGEE. The CDR3 consists of 13 residues. The chain's CDR3 is CASSVGMNTEAFF. In DNA, the CDR3 is TGTGCCAGCAGCGTAGGGATGAACACTGAAGCTTTCTTT. Using reference TRBV9 and TRBJ1-1 for the parts outside the CDR3, the full variable domain is DSGVTQTPKHLITATGQRVTLRCSPRSGDLSVYWYQQSLDQGLQFLIQYYNGEERAKGNILERFSAQQFPDLHSELNLSSLELGDSALYFCASSVGMNTEAFFGQGTRLTVV.